This paragraph covers one TCR beta chain sequence. Measured with immunoSEQ multiplex PCR; TCRdb has only the in-frame clones, and not every one. Counted here are around 200,000 clones, 65% to 85% occurring once; the ten biggest clones make up about 1.3%. Germline V gene data show CDR1 as LNHNV and CDR2 as YYDKDF (reference sequence). The CDR3 spans 18 residues. The ends lost 3 bases at V and 0 bases at J; junction bases unmatched: 9. The data were taken from a study of blood T cell repertoires in COVID-19. The clonotype was recovered from a woman in her twenties or thirties with COVID-19, enrolled during active disease. This rearrangement joins TRBV15 to TRBJ1-5; 9 bases fit TRBD1. The specimen was peripheral blood. The CDR3 region is CATSRETGGGYSNQPQHF. In DNA form, the CDR3 reads TGTGCCACCAGCAGGGAGACAGGGGGTGGGTATAGCAATCAGCCCCAGCATTTT.